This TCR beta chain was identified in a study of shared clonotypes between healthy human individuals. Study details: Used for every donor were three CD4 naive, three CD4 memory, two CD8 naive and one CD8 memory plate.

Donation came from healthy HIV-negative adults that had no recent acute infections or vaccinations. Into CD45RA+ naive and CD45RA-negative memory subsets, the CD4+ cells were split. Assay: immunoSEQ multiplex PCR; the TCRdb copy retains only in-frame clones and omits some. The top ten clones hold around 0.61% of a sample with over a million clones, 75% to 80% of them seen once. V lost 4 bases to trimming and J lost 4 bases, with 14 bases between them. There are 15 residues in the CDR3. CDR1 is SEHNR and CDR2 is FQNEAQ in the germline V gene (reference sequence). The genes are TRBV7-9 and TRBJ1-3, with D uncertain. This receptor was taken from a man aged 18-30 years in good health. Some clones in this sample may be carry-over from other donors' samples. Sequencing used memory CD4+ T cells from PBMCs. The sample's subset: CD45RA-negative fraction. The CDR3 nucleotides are TGTGCCAGCAGCTCCACCGGTCAGACGGGAAACACCATATATTTT. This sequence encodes CASSSTGQTGNTIYF.